This T cell receptor beta chain was found in a study of cytomegalovirus exposure and HLA in healthy donors. Broader study findings: According to a subsequent analysis, TCR clusters from the first cohort were inclined to appear together in the roughly 130 validation repertoires.

Remarks on this clone: Its antigen is unknown.

From germline, CDR1 is KGHSH and CDR2 LQKENI. The CDR3 length is 16 residues. The V gene lost 3 bases and the J gene lost 3 bases, with 12 bases spanning the gap. Clones were sequenced by immunoSEQ multiplex PCR, and TCRdb holds only the in-frame ones, with some missing. The sample lists 40,000 to 60,000 clones; approximately 95% were seen once. The chain carries TRBV18 and TRBJ1-6; tentative D call: TRBD1 (6 bases). The sequenced material came from PBMCs. The clonotype was recovered from a woman aged 18 to 35 in good health and CMV-seropositive. This CDR3 is CASSPSGRGYNSPLHF. The CDR3 coding sequence is TGTGCCAGCTCACCGTCTGGCAGGGGCTATAATTCACCCCTCCACTTT. Full variable domain (rest looked up from reference TRBV18 and TRBJ1-6): NAGVMQNPRHLVRRRGQEARLRCSPMKGHSHVYWYRQLPEEGLKFMVYLQKENIIDESGMPKERFSAEFPKEGPSILRIQQVVRGDSAAYFCASSPSGRGYNSPLHFGNGTRLTVT.